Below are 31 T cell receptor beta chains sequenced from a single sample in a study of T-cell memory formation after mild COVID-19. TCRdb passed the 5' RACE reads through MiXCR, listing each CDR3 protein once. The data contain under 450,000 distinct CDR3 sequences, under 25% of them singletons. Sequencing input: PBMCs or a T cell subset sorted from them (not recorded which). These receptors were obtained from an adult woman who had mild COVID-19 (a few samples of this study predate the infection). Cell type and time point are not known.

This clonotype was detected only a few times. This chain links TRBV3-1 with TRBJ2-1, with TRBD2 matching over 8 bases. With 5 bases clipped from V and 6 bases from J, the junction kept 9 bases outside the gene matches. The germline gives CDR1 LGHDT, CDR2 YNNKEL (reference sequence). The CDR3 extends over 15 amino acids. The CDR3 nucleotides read TGTGCCAGCAGCACTCGGGGGGGGGCCGGCAATGAGCAGTTCTTC. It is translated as CASSTRGGAGNEQFF.

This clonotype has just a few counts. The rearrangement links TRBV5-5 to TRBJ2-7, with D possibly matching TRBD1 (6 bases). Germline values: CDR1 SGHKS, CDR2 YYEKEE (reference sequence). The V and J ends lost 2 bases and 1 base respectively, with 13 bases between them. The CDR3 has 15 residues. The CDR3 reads CASSFPLDSSYEQYF. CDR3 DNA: TGTGCCAGCAGCTTCCCCCTGGACAGTTCCTACGAGCAGTACTTC.

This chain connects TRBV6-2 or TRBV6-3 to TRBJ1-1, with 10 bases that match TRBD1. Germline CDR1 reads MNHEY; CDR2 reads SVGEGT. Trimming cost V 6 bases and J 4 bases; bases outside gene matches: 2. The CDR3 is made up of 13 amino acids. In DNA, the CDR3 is TGTGCCAGCAGGGGACAGGGGCCCACTGAAGCTTTCTTT. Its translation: CASRGQGPTEAFF.

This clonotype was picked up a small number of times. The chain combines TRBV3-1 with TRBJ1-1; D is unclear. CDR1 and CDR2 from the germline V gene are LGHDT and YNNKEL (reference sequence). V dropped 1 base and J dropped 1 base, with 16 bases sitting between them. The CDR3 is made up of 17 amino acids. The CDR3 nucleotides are TGTGCCAGCAGCCAAGGATTACAGCTCTTAGGGAACACTGAAGCTTTCTTT. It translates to CASSQGLQLLGNTEAFF.

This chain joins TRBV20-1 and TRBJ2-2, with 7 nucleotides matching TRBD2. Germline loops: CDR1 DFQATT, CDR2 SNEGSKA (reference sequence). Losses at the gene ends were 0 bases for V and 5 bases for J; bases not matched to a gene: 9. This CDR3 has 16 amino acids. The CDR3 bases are TGCAGTGCTAGAGATTTGCGCGGGGGAGATACCGGGGAGCTGTTTTTT. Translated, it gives CSARDLRGGDTGELFF.

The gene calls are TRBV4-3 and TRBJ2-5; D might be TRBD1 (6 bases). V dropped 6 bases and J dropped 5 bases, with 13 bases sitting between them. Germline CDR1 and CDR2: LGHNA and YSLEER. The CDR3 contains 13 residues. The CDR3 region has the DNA TGCGCCAGCAGTTTGGGGGCGGGTGAGACCCAGTACTTC. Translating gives CASSLGAGETQYF.

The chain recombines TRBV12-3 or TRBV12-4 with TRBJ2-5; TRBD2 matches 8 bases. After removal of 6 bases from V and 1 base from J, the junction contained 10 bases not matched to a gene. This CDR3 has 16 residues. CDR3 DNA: TGTGCCAGCAGCACGAGCGAGCGGGGGTTCCAAGAGACCCAGTACTTC. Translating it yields CASSTSERGFQETQYF.

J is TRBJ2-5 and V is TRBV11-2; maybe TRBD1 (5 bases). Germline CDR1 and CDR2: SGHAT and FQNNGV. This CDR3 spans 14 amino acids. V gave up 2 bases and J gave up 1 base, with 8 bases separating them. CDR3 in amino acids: CASSLTTGQETQYF. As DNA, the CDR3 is TGTGCCAGCAGCTTAACTACAGGCCAAGAGACCCAGTACTTC.

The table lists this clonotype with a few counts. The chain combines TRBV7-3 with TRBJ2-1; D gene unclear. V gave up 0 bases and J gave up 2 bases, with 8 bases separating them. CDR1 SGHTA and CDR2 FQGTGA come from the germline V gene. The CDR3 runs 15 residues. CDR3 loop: CASSLTIGPYNEQFF. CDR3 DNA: TGTGCCAGCAGCTTAACGATCGGGCCCTACAATGAGCAGTTCTTC. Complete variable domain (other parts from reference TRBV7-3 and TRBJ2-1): GAGVSQTPSNKVTEKGKYVELRCDPISGHTALYWYRQSLGQGPEFLIYFQGTGAADDSGLPNDRFFAVRPEGSVSTLKIQRTERGDSAVYLCASSLTIGPYNEQFFGPGTRLTVL.

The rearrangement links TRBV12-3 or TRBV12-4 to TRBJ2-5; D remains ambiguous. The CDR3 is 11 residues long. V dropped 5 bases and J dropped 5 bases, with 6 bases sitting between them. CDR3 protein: CASSTGETQYF. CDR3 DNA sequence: TGTGCCAGCAGTACTGGTGAGACCCAGTACTTC.

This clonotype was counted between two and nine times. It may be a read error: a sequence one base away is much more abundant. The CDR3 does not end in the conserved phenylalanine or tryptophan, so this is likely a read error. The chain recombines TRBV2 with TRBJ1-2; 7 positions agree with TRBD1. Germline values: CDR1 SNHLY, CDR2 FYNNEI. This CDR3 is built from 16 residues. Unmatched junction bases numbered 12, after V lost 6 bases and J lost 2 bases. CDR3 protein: CASRKSGRDRNYGYTL. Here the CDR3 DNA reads TGTGCCAGCAGGAAAAGTGGAAGGGACAGAAACTATGGCTACACCTTA.

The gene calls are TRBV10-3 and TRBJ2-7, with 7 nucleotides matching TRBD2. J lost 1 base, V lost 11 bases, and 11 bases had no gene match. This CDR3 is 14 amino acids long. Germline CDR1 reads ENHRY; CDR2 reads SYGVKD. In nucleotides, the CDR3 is TGTGCCCTAAGCCCGGGGGGTTGGTCCTACGAGCAGTACTTC. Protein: CALSPGGWSYEQYF.

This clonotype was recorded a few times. CDR3 amino acids: CAIGGQGPYEQYF. In DNA, the CDR3 is TGTGCCATCGGGGGACAGGGGCCCTACGAGCAGTACTTC. J is TRBJ2-7 and V is TRBV10-3, with 10 nucleotides matching TRBD1. The V and J ends lost 8 bases and 2 bases, in that order; junction bases with no gene match: 3. This CDR3 has 13 amino acids. CDR1 ENHRY and CDR2 SYGVKD come from the germline V gene.

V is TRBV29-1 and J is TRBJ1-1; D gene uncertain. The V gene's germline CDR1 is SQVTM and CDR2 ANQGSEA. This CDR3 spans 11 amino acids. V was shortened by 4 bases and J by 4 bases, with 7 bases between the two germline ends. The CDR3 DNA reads TGCAGCGTTGGTCCTGGCACTGAAGCTTTCTTT. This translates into CSVGPGTEAFF.

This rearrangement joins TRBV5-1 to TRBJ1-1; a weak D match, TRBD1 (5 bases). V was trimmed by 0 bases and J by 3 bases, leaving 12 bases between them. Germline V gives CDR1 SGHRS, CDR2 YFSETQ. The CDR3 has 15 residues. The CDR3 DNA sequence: TGCGCCAGCAGCTTGGTTGGACGGGGGGACACTGAAGCTTTCTTT. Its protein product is CASSLVGRGDTEAFF.

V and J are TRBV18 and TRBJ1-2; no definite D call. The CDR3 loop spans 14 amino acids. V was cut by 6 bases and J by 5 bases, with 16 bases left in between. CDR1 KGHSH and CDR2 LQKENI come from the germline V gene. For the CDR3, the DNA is TGTGCCAGCTCCTCACCAGAAAGACCGTATGGCTACACCTTC. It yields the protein CASSSPERPYGYTF.

CDR3 bases: TGTGCCAGCAGTTACCGGCCGGGACAGGGGGAAGCCTACGAGCAGTACTTC. The encoded protein is CASSYRPGQGEAYEQYF. The chain joins TRBV6-6 to TRBJ2-7, with 11 bases fitting TRBD1. The length of the CDR3 is 17 residues. Per germline, CDR1 MNHNY and CDR2 SVGAGI (reference sequence). V was pared by 2 bases and J by 2 bases, with 8 bases of the junction left unmatched.

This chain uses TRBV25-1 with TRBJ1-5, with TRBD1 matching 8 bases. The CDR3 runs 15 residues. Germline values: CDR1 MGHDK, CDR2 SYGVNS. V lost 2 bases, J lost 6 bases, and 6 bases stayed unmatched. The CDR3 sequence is CASSEAETGVQPQHF. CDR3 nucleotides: TGTGCCAGCAGTGAAGCGGAGACAGGGGTTCAGCCCCAGCATTTT.

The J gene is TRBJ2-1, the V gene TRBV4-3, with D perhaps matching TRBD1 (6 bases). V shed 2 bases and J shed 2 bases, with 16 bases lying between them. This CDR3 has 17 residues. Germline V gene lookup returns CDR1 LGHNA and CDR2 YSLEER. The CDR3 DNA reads TGCGCCAGCAGCCAACTGCTGGGACAAGAAACCTACAATGAGCAGTTCTTC. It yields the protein CASSQLLGQETYNEQFF.

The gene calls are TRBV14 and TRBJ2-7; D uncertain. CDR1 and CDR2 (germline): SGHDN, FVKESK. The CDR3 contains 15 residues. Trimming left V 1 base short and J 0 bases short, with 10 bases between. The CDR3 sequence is CASSQGFSFSYEQYF. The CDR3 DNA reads TGTGCCAGCAGCCAAGGTTTCAGCTTCTCCTACGAGCAGTACTTC.

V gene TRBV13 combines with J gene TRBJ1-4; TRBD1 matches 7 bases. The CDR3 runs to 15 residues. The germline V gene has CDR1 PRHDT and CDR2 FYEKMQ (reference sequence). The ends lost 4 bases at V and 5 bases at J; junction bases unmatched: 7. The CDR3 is CASSSTGAFNEKLFF. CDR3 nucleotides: TGTGCCAGCAGCTCAACAGGGGCTTTCAATGAAAAACTGTTTTTT.

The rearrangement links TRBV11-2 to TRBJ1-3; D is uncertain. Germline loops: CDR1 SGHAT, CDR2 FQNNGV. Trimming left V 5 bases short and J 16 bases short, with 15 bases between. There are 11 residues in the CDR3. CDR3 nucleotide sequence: TGTGCCAGCAGCCTCCAGACGGAGGTTTATTTT. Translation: CASSLQTEVYF.

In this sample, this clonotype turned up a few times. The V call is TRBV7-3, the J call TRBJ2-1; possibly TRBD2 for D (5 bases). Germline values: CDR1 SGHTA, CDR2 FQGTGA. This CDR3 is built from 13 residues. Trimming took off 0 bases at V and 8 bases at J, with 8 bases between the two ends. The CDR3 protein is CASSLTSVDEQFF. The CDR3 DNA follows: TGTGCCAGCAGCTTAACTAGCGTCGATGAGCAGTTCTTC.

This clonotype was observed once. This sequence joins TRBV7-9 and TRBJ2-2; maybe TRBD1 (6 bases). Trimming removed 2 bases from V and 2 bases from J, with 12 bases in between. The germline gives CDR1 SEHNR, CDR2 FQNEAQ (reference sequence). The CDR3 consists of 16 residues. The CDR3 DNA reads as TGTGCCAGCAGCTTAAGTCAGGGGATTAACACCGGGGAGCTGTTTTTT. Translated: CASSLSQGINTGELFF.

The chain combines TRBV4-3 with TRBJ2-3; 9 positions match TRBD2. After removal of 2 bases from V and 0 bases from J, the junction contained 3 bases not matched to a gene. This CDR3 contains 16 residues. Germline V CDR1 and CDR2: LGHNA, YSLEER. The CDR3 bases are TGCGCCAGCAGCCAAACTAGCGGGTCTAGCACAGATACGCAGTATTTT. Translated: CASSQTSGSSTDTQYF.

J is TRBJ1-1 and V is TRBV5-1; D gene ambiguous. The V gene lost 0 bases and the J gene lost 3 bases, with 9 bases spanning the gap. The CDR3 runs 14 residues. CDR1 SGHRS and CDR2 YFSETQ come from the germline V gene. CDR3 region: CASSLGQEDTEAFF. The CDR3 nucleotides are TGCGCCAGCAGCTTGGGTCAGGAAGACACTGAAGCTTTCTTT.

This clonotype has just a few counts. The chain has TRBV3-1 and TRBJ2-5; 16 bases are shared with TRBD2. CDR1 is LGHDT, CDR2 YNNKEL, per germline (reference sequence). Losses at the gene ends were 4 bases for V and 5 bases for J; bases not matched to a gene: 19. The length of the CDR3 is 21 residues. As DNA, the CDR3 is TGTGCCAGCAGCCGCCTTCCTCAAATCCCCGGGACTAGCGGGAGGGAGGAGACCCAGTACTTC. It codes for CASSRLPQIPGTSGREETQYF.

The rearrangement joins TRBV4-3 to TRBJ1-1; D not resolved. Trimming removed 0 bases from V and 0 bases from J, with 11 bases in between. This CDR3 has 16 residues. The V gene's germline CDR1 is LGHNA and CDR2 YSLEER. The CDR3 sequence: CASSQDIRIVNTEAFF. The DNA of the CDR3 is TGCGCCAGCAGCCAAGATATAAGGATTGTGAACACTGAAGCTTTCTTT.

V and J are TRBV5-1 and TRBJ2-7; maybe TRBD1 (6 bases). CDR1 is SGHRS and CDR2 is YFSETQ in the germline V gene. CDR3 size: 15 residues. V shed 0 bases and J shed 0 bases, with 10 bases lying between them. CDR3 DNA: TGCGCCAGCAGCTTGGCAGGGACAACCTCCTACGAGCAGTACTTC. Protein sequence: CASSLAGTTSYEQYF.

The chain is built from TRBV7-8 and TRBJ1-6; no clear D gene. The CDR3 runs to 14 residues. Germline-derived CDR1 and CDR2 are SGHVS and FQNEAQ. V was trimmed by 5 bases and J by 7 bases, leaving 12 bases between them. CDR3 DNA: TGTGCCAGCAGCCTAATAGGCCAGAATTCACCCCTCCACTTT. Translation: CASSLIGQNSPLHF.

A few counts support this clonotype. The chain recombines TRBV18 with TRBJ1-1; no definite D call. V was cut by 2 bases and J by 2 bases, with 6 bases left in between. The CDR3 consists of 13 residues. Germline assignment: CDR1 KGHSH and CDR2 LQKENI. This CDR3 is CASSPTQNTEAFF. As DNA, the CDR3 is TGTGCCAGCTCACCAACACAAAACACTGAAGCTTTCTTT.